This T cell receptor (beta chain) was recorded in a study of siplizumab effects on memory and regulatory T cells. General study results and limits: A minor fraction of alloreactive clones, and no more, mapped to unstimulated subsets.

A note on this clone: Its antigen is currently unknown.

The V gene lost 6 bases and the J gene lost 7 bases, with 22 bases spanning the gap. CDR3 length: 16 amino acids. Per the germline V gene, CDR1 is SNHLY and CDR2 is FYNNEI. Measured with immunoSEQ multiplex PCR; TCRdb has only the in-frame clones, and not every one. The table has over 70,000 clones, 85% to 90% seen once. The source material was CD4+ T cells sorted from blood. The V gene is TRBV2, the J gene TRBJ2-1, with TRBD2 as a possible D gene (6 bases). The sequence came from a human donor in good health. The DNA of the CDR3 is TGTGCCAGCAGCGTTGGATCGACTAGAAGGGGAAATGAGCAGTTCTTC. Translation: CASSVGSTRRGNEQFF.